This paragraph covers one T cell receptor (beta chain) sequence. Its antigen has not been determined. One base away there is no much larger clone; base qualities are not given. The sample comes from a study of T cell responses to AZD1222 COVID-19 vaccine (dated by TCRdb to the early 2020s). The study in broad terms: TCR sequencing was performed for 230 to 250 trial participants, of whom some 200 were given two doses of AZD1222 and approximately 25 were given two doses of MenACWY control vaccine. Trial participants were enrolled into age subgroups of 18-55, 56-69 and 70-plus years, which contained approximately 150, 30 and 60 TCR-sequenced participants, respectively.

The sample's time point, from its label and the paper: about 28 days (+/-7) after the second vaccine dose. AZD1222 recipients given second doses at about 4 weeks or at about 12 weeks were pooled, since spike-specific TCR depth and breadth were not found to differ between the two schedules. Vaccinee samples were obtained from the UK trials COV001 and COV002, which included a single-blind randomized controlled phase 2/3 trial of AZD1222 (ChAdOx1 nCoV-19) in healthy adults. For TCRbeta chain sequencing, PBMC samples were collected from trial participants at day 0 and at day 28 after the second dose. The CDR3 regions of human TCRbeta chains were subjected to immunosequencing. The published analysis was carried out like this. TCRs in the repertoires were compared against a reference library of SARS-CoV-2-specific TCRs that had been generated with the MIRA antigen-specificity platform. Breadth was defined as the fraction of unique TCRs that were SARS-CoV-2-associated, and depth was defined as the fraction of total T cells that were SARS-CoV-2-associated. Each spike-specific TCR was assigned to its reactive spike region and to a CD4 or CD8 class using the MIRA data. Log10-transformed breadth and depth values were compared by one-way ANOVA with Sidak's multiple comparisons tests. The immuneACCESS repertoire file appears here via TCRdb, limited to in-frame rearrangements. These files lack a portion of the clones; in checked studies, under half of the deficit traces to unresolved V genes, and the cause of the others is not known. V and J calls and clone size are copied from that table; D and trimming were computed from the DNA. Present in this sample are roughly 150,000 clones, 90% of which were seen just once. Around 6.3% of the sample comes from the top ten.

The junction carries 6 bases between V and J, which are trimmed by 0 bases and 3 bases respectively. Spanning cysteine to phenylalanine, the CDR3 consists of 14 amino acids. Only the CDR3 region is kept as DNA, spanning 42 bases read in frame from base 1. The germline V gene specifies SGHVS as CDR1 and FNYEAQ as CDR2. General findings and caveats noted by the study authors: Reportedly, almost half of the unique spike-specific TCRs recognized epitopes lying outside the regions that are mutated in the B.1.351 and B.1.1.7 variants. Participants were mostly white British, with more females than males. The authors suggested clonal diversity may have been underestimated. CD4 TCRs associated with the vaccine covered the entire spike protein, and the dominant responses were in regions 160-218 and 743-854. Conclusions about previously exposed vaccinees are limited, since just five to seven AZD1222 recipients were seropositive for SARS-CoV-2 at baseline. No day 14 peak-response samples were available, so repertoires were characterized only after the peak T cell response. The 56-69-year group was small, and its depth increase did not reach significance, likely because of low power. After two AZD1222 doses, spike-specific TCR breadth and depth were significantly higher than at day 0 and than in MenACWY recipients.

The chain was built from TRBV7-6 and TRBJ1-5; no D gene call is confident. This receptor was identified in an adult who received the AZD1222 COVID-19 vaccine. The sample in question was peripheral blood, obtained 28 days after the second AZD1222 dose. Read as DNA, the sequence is TGTGCCAGCAGCTTAGCAGGGAACAATCAGCCCCAGCATTTT. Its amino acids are CASSLAGNNQPQHF.